This is a list of T cell receptor beta chains from one sample in a study of glioma-infiltrating T cells after dendritic cell vaccination. Some clones are missing from TCRdb's copy, which holds only in-frame ones; the method was immunoSEQ multiplex PCR. The table records around 62,000 clones, more than 75% of them present only once. The specimen was blood, collected before dendritic cell vaccination. These receptors were collected from a human donor with glioblastoma. Both conserved end residues are part of each CDR3. A D gene is named only where the DNA matches it firmly. Some rows have no size entry. The others give once, few or many, or a class for an expanded clone.

size | J | V | D | CDR3 | DNA
NA | TRBJ1-4 | TRBV9 | NA | CASSVKGRQRQATNEKLFF | TGTGCCAGCAGCGTGAAAGGCAGACAAAGACAGGCGACTAATGAAAAACTGTTTTTT
NA | TRBJ2-2 | TRBV19 | TRBD1 | CASSVTGGGGELFF | TGTGCCAGTAGTGTCACAGGGGGTGGCGGGGAGCTGTTTTTT
NA | TRBJ1-1 | TRBV29-1 | TRBD1 | CSVVLSGGLGTEAFF | TGCAGCGTTGTCCTGTCAGGGGGGTTGGGGACTGAAGCTTTCTTT
few | TRBJ2-7 | TRBV10-1 | NA | CASSPTTGSEQYF | TGCGCCAGCAGTCCTACTACAGGGAGCGAGCAGTACTTC
NA | TRBJ1-6 | TRBV13 | NA | CASSLGGAAPLHF | TGTGCCAGCAGCTTAGGTGGGGCAGCACCCCTCCACTTT
NA | TRBJ1-6 | TRBV5-1 | NA | CASSFVDRSDSPLHF | TGCGCCAGCAGCTTTGTCGACAGGTCGGATTCACCCCTCCACTTT
NA | TRBJ1-3 | TRBV7-2 | NA | CASSLVTGSGNTIYF | TGTGCCAGCAGCTTAGTGACGGGCTCTGGAAACACCATATATTTT
NA | TRBJ1-2 | TRBV5-1 | NA | CASSPTDGNYGYTF | TGCGCCAGCAGCCCTACCGACGGGAACTATGGCTACACCTTC
NA | TRBJ2-7 | TRBV13 | NA | CASSGSSYEQYF | TGTGCCAGCAGCGGGAGCTCCTACGAGCAGTACTTC
once | TRBJ1-2 | TRBV9 | TRBD1 | CASSTGQGYGYTF | TGTGCCAGCAGCACGGGACAGGGCTATGGCTACACCTTC
NA | TRBJ1-2 | TRBV5-1 | TRBD1 | CASSLRTGFDYGYTF | TGCGCCAGCAGCCTACGGACAGGGTTCGACTATGGCTACACCTTC
once | TRBJ1-1 | TRBV5-1 | NA | CASSSGRGNTEAFF | TGCGCCAGCAGCTCCGGTCGCGGGAACACTGAAGCTTTCTTT
NA | TRBJ2-7 | TRBV15 | TRBD1 | CATSRDWDRPEQYF | TGTGCCACCAGCAGAGACTGGGACAGACCCGAGCAGTACTTC
NA | TRBJ1-2 | TRBV28 | NA | CASSLATDYGYTF | TGTGCCAGCAGCCTGGCGACAGATTATGGCTACACCTTC
few | TRBJ1-2 | TRBV15 | TRBD1 | CATSRVGQGAFGYTF | TGTGCCACCAGCAGAGTGGGACAGGGGGCGTTTGGCTACACCTTC
NA | TRBJ1-5 | TRBV18 | NA | CASSPGLDQPQHF | TGTGCCAGCTCACCAGGGCTGGATCAGCCCCAGCATTTT
NA | TRBJ2-3 | TRBV6-1 | NA | CASTGYGVPDTQYF | TGTGCCAGCACAGGGTATGGGGTGCCAGATACGCAGTATTTT
NA | TRBJ1-5 | TRBV10-3 | NA | CAISELGGGQPQHF | TGTGCCATCAGTGAGTTGGGCGGGGGGCAGCCCCAGCATTTT
NA | TRBJ2-5 | TRBV2 | TRBD2 | CASRSGGARETQYF | TGTGCCAGCAGGTCCGGGGGGGCCAGGGAGACCCAGTACTTC
few | TRBJ1-2 | TRBV18 | NA | CASSPQVQGYGYTF | TGTGCCAGCTCACCTCAAGTGCAGGGCTATGGCTACACCTTC
NA | TRBJ1-1 | TRBV6-1 | TRBD1 | CASSESDRVGKTEAFF | TGTGCCAGCAGTGAATCCGACAGGGTCGGAAAAACTGAAGCTTTCTTT
NA | TRBJ1-1 | TRBV6-5 | TRBD1 | CASRKSQGMNTEAFF | TGTGCCAGCAGAAAATCACAGGGGATGAACACTGAAGCTTTCTTT
NA | TRBJ2-5 | TRBV19 | NA | CASSIGTVLQETQYF | TGTGCCAGTAGTATAGGGACAGTTCTTCAAGAGACCCAGTACTTC
NA | TRBJ2-5 | TRBV2 | TRBD2 | CASRASGLETQYF | TGTGCCAGCAGAGCTAGCGGGTTAGAGACCCAGTACTTC
NA | TRBJ1-2 | TRBV29-1 | TRBD1 | CSVVPDRGFPGYTF | TGCAGCGTTGTTCCCGACAGGGGTTTCCCTGGCTACACCTTC
NA | TRBJ2-3 | TRBV6-6 | NA | CASSYLDISTDTQYF | TGTGCCAGCAGTTACCTGGACATCAGCACAGATACGCAGTATTTT
NA | TRBJ1-2 | TRBV29-1 | TRBD1 | CSVEPSTGEAYGYTF | TGCAGCGTTGAACCGTCGACAGGGGAAGCCTATGGCTACACCTTC
once | TRBJ1-1 | TRBV2 | NA | CASSPLRVDGSGPGTEAFF | TGTGCCAGCAGTCCCCTCCGAGTAGATGGGTCTGGTCCGGGGACTGAAGCTTTCTTT
once | TRBJ2-7 | TRBV7-8 | NA | CASGGVGSSYEQYF | TGTGCCAGCGGAGGCGTGGGGAGCTCCTACGAGCAGTACTTC
NA | TRBJ2-2 | TRBV5-6 | NA | CASSFGTLNTGELFF | TGTGCCAGCAGCTTCGGGACACTAAACACCGGGGAGCTGTTTTTT
NA | TRBJ2-7 | TRBV6-6 | NA | CASSPRDTSSYEQYF | TGTGCCAGCAGTCCTCGGGACACCAGCTCCTACGAGCAGTACTTC
NA | TRBJ2-3 | TRBV5-1 | TRBD1 | CASSTGQGALFRADTQYF | TGCGCCAGCAGCACAGGACAGGGGGCCCTCTTTCGGGCAGATACGCAGTATTTT
once | TRBJ2-7 | TRBV2 | TRBD2 | CASSEAGGTYEQYF | TGTGCCAGCAGTGAAGCGGGGGGGACCTACGAGCAGTACTTC
NA | TRBJ2-7 | TRBV2 | NA | CASSASGDSSYEQYF | TGTGCCAGCAGTGCTTCAGGGGATAGCTCCTACGAGCAGTACTTC
NA | TRBJ2-1 | TRBV5-4 | TRBD2 | CASSFWRGGPNEQFF | TGTGCCAGCAGCTTCTGGCGGGGGGGCCCGAATGAGCAGTTCTTC
NA | TRBJ2-2 | TRBV29-1 | NA | CSVDEGEDTGELFF | TGCAGCGTTGATGAAGGGGAGGACACCGGGGAGCTGTTTTTT
NA | TRBJ2-7 | TRBV2 | TRBD1 | CASSRDRQSYEQYF | TGTGCCAGCAGCCGGGACAGACAATCCTACGAGCAGTACTTC
NA | TRBJ1-4 | TRBV18 | TRBD1 | CASSPPVRGRSEKLFF | TGTGCCAGCTCACCACCGGTCAGGGGGCGCAGCGAAAAACTGTTTTTT
few | TRBJ1-1 | TRBV6-6 | NA | CASRDMGTEAFF | TGTGCCAGCAGGGACATGGGCACTGAAGCTTTCTTT
NA | TRBJ2-7 | TRBV5-1 | NA | CASSLAGTYEQYF | TGCGCCAGCAGCTTGGCAGGAACCTACGAGCAGTACTTC
NA | TRBJ1-5 | TRBV6-5 | NA | CASRSGDIQPQHF | TGTGCCAGCAGGTCAGGGGATATTCAGCCCCAGCATTTT
NA | TRBJ1-6 | TRBV28 | NA | CASSLSGEGPLHF | TGTGCCAGCAGTTTATCGGGGGAAGGGCCCCTCCACTTT
NA | TRBJ1-4 | TRBV2 | TRBD1 | CASSDQGAPTNEKLFF | TGTGCCAGCAGTGATCAGGGGGCGCCAACTAATGAAAAACTGTTTTTT
NA | TRBJ1-5 | TRBV4-2 | TRBD1 | CASSQATGNQPQHF | TGTGCCAGCAGCCAAGCGACAGGGAATCAGCCCCAGCATTTT
once | TRBJ2-2 | TRBV5-1 | TRBD1 | CASTAAGTANTGELFF | TGCGCCAGCACAGCCGCCGGGACAGCGAACACCGGGGAGCTGTTTTTT
once | TRBJ2-7 | TRBV12-5 | NA | CASGLVPTENEQYF | TGTGCTAGTGGTTTGGTACCGACTGAAAACGAGCAGTACTTC
NA | TRBJ2-7 | TRBV1 | NA | CTSSRHDRDDGHEQYF | TGCACCAGCAGCAGACATGACAGGGATGATGGCCACGAGCAGTACTTC
NA | TRBJ2-1 | TRBV28 | NA | CASSLLGSNAYNEQFF | TGTGCCAGCAGTTTATTGGGTAGCAACGCCTACAATGAGCAGTTCTTC
once | TRBJ1-1 | TRBV28 | TRBD1 | CASRGPGTGGTEAFF | TGTGCCAGCAGGGGGCCGGGGACAGGGGGCACTGAAGCTTTCTTT
NA | TRBJ1-6 | TRBV2 | TRBD1 | CASTPGQGISPLHF | TGTGCCAGCACCCCGGGACAGGGAATCTCACCCCTCCACTTT
NA | TRBJ2-2 | TRBV7-9 | TRBD2 | CASSSTSGLAIYTGELFF | TGTGCCAGCAGCTCCACTTCCGGACTAGCGATCTACACCGGGGAGCTGTTTTTT
NA | TRBJ2-7 | TRBV28 | NA | CASSSDTHEQYF | TGTGCCAGCAGTTCGGACACCCACGAGCAGTACTTC
NA | TRBJ1-3 | TRBV10-2 | TRBD1 | CASRDRAHSGNTIYF | TGCGCCAGCAGAGACAGGGCCCACTCTGGAAACACCATATATTTT
NA | TRBJ1-2 | TRBV5-1 | NA | CASSLEAPRSNYGYTF | TGCGCCAGCAGCTTGGAGGCTCCGAGGAGCAACTATGGCTACACCTTC
NA | TRBJ2-3 | TRBV12-5 | NA | CASGLPTSTDTQYF | TGTGCTAGTGGTTTGCCAACTAGCACAGATACGCAGTATTTT
NA | TRBJ2-1 | TRBV6-1 | TRBD2 | CASSALAGRYNEQFF | TGTGCCAGCAGTGCCCTAGCGGGGCGGTACAATGAGCAGTTCTTC
NA | TRBJ2-5 | TRBV2 | NA | CASGILIQETQYF | TGTGCCAGCGGCATCCTGATCCAAGAGACCCAGTACTTC
NA | TRBJ1-1 | TRBV9 | NA | CASSVSAMNTEAFF | TGTGCCAGCAGCGTAAGCGCCATGAACACTGAAGCTTTCTTT
NA | TRBJ1-6 | TRBV28 | NA | CASSQGLDNSPLHF | TGTGCCAGCAGCCAGGGTTTGGATAATTCACCCCTCCACTTT